The T cell receptor beta chain under discussion was sequenced for a study of T-cell reconstitution after alpha-beta-depleted transplantation in children. The germline V gene encodes CDR1 SGHRS and CDR2 YFSETQ. The length of the CDR3 is 14 residues. Trimming removed 1 base from V and 8 bases from J, with 12 bases in between. It was with unique molecular identifiers that the TCRbeta library was prepared. Using its own MiXCR run on the PCR reads, TCRdb lists one record per CDR3 protein. The sample lists hundreds of thousands of distinct CDR3 sequences; around 9.6% were seen once. The receptor comes from a human donor who donated a stem cell graft to a child with SCID. The chain uses TRBV5-1 and TRBJ1-4; D gene unclear. The specimen comprised PBMCs from the stem cell graft donor, sampled from the stem cell graft. CDR3 protein: CASSLSDAAEKLFF. Here the CDR3 DNA reads TGCGCCAGCAGCTTGTCGGATGCCGCGGAAAAACTGTTTTTT.